This T cell receptor beta chain was recovered during a study of shared clonotypes between healthy human individuals. The CDR3 runs to 17 residues. With 3 bases clipped from V and 4 bases from J, the junction kept 9 bases outside the gene matches. CDR1 and CDR2 from the germline V gene are KGHSH and LQKENI. CD8 cells regarded as naive lacked CD45RO, were positively chosen for CCR7, and omitted terminally differentiated effector memory CD45RA+ cells. The method was immunoSEQ multiplex PCR; TCRdb's version includes in-frame clones alone and lacks a portion of them. Of hundreds of thousands of clones in the sample, about 90% were seen once. With respect to this clone: No antigen is known for it.

Study observations and caveats: Non-shared clonotypes had lower generation probabilities than those shared by all four donors.

The sample was naive CD8+ T cells sorted from blood. The chain couples TRBV18 to TRBJ2-5; the match to TRBD2 covers 12 bases. The sequence derives from a man in his thirties or forties in good health. CDR3 nucleotides: TGTGCCAGCTCACCGACTAGCGGGAGACTCCGAGGAGAGACCCAGTACTTC. It specifies CASSPTSGRLRGETQYF.